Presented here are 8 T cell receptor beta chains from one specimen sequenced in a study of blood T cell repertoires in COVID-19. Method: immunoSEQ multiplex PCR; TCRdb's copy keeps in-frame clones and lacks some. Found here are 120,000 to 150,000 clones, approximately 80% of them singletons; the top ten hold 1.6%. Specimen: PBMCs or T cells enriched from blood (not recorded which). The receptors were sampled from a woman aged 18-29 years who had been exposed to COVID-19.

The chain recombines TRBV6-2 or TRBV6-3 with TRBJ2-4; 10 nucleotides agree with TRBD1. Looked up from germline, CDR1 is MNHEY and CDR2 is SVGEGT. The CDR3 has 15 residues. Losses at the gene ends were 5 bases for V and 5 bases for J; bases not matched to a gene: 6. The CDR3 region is CASSGRTGGENIQYF. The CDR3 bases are TGTGCCAGCAGTGGAAGGACAGGGGGAGAAAACATTCAGTACTTC.

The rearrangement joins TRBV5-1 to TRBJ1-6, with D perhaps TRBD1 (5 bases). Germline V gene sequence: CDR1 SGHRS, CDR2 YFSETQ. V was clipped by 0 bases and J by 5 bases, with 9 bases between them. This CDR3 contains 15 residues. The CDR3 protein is CASSLAGAHNSPLHF. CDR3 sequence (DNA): TGCGCCAGCAGCTTGGCTGGGGCCCATAATTCACCCCTCCACTTT.

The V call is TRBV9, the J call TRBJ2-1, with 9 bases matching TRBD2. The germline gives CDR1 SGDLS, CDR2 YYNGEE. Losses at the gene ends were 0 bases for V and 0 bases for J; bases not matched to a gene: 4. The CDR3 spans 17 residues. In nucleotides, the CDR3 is TGTGCCAGCAGCGTAGACAGTAGCGGGAGCTCCTACAATGAGCAGTTCTTC. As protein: CASSVDSSGSSYNEQFF.

The CDR3 nucleotides are TGTGCCAGCAGTTTACAGACACCGAACACCGGGGAGCTGTTTTTT. This sequence encodes CASSLQTPNTGELFF. This rearrangement joins TRBV27 to TRBJ2-2; unclear D gene. This CDR3 has 15 residues. V was trimmed by 2 bases and J by 0 bases, leaving 7 bases between them. Germline-derived CDR1 and CDR2 are MNHEY and SMNVEV (reference sequence).

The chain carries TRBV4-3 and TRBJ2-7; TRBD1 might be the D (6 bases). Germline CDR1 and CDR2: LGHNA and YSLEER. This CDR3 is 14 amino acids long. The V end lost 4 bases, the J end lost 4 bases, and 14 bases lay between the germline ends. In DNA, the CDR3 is TGCGCCAGCAGCCGAGAGACAGGTTTGTACGAGCAGTACTTC. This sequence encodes CASSRETGLYEQYF.

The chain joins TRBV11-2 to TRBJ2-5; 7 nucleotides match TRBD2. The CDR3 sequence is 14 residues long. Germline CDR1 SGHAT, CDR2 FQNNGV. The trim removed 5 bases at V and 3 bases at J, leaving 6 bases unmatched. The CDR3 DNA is TGTGCCAGCAGCCCGGGACTACTCGAAGAGACCCAGTACTTC. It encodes CASSPGLLEETQYF.

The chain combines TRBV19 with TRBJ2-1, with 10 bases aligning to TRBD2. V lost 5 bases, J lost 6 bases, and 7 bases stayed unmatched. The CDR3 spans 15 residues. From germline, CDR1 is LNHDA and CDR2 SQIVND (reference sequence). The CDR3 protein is CASSSIAGGRNEQFF. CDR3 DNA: TGTGCCAGTAGTTCCATAGCGGGAGGCCGCAATGAGCAGTTCTTC. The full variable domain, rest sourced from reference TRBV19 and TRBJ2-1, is DGGITQSPKYLFRKEGQNVTLSCEQNLNHDAMYWYRQDPGQGLRLIYYSQIVNDFQKGDIAEGYSVSREKKESFPLTVTSAQKNPTAFYLCASSSIAGGRNEQFFGPGTRLTVL.

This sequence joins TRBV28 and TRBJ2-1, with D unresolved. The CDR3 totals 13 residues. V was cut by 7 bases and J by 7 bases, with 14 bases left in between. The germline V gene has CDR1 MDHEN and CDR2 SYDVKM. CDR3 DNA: TGTGCCAGCACCCCAGGCGCACGGAATGAGCAGTTCTTC. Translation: CASTPGARNEQFF.